This TCR beta chain came from a study of tumor and adjacent non-tumor tissue in lung cancer (dated by TCRdb to 2016 to 2019). In the study overall: By cancer type, the cohort comprised some twelve adenocarcinoma patients, a couple of squamous cell carcinoma patients and 1 small cell lung cancer patient. Among the 15 or so patients, ages ranged from roughly 30 to 85 years, some ten were men and 5 were women, and disease was TNM stage I to III. Sequencing generated a total of more than 95 million productive TCRbeta reads, averaging about 4.17 million reads per sample. The study compared bulk TCRbeta repertoires from lung tumor tissue and matched distant non-tumor lung tissue of approximately 14 lung cancer patients. A few dozen paired specimens, one tumor and one normal lung sample per patient, were profiled by TCRbeta CDR3 sequencing.

The CDR3 runs 14 amino acids, cysteine and phenylalanine included. The sequence is cut down to CDR3 DNA, 42 bases in frame from base 1. From a lookup of the germline V gene, CDR1 and CDR2 are SGHTA and FQGTGA. V sheds 6 bases and J sheds 0 bases, leaving 12 bases between their ends. This clonotype was observed many times. Its binding antigen is unknown. Nothing much larger sits one base from this clone, and base qualities are not available. Libraries were constructed by multiplex PCR. The run used an Illumina HiSeq 2500. Following protocols modified from ARM-PCR, the researchers constructed TCRbeta libraries through three rounds of nested PCR with primers (Table S4). Before sequencing, PCR products of 200-500 bp were excised from the gel and purified with the QIAquick gel extraction kit. The paper's processing steps were these. Reads were cleaned using Trimmomatic, were merged into complete CDR3 sequences using FLASH, and were assigned to V(D)J germline segments using MiTCR. Clonal diversity was calculated as the inverse Simpson's index using VDJtools. A read counted as productive if the sequence was in-frame and lacked a premature stop codon. Through fastp at Q25 and MiXCR, TCRdb rebuilt clones from the public reads, retaining in-frame beta chains. Identical CDR3 proteins give one entry, which carries the most common genes and DNA. The V and J calls here are based on TCRdb, not the publication. Counted in this sample were 75,000 to 95,000 distinct CDR3 sequences; roughly 72% of them appeared once. The ten largest make up around 10% of the sample.

Bulk unsorted tissue served as the source for RNA extraction, and RNA quality was assessed using a NanoDrop ND-1000 and an Agilent 2100. Donors were newly diagnosed lung cancer patients admitted for thoracic surgery in China between August and November 2014, without prior chemotherapy. The study excluded patients who had received radiotherapy or chemotherapy before or who had another cancer at the same time. Pieces of surgical tissue measuring roughly 1-2.2 cm3 were kept in RNAlater solution and held at -80 degrees C until needed. Beyond this particular receptor, the publication reports: Significantly higher TCR diversity was found in younger patients, and higher tumor TCR diversity was associated with shorter overall and disease-free survival. Tumor tissue showed significantly higher TCR diversity (inverse Simpson) than normal lung tissue, at 431.37 vs 166.20 (P = 0.0075, Mann-Whitney U test). The top 100 clones made up a significantly larger cumulative share of the repertoire in normal lung than in tumor tissue. Because peripheral blood was not sequenced, the blood TCRbeta repertoires of the lung cancer patients in the study went unexamined. The methods do not name the sequencing platform or mention unique molecular identifiers. Only approximately 14 patients were included in the cohort, and the need for larger samples and more detailed clinical data was noted by the authors.

The clonotype was recovered from a woman between 40 and 55 years old with non-small cell lung cancer. Specimen: lung tumor tissue. The rearrangement joined TRBV7-3 to TRBJ2-7; the D segment cannot be called with confidence. Here the CDR3 is given as CASSPDANSYEQYF. The nucleotides read TGTGCCAGCAGTCCAGACGCAAACTCCTACGAGCAGTACTTC. When the CDR3 is completed using the reference TRBV7-3 and TRBJ2-7 genes on either side, the full variable domain is GAGVSQTPSNKVTEKGKYVELRCDPISGHTALYWYRQSLGQGPEFLIYFQGTGAADDSGLPNDRFFAVRPEGSVSTLKIQRTERGDSAVYLCASSPDANSYEQYFGPGTRLTVT.